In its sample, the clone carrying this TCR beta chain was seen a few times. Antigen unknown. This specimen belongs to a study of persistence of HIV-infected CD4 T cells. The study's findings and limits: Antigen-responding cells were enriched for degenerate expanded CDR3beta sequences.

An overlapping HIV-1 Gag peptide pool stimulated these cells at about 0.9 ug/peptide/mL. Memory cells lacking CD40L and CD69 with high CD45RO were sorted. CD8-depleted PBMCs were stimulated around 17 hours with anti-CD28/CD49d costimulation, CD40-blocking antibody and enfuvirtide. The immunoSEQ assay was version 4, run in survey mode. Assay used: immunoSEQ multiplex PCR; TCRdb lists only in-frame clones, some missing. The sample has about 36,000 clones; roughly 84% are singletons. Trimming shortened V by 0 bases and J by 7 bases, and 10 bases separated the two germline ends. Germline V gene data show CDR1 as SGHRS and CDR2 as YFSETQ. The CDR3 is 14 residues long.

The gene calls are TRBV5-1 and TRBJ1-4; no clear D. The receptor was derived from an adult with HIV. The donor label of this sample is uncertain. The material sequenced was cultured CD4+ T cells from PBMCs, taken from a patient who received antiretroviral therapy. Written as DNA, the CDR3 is TGCGCCAGCAGCTTGGATTCCCCGGGTGAAAAACTGTTTTTT. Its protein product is CASSLDSPGEKLFF.